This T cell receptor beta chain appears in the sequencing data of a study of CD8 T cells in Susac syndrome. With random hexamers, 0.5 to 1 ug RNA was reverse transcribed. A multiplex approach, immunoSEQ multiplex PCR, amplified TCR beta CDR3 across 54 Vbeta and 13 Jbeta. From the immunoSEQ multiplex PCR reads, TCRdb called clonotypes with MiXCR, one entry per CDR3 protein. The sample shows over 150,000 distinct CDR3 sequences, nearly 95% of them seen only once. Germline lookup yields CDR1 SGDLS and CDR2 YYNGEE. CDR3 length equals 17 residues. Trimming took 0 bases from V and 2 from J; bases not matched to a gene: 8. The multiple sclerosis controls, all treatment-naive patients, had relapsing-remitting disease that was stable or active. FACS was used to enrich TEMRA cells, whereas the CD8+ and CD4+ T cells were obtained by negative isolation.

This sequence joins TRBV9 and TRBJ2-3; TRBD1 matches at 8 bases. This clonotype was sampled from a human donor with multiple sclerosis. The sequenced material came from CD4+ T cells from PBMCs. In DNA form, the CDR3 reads TGTGCCAGCAGCGTAGGAAGGACAGGGCTTACCACAGATACGCAGTATTTT. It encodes CASSVGRTGLTTDTQYF.